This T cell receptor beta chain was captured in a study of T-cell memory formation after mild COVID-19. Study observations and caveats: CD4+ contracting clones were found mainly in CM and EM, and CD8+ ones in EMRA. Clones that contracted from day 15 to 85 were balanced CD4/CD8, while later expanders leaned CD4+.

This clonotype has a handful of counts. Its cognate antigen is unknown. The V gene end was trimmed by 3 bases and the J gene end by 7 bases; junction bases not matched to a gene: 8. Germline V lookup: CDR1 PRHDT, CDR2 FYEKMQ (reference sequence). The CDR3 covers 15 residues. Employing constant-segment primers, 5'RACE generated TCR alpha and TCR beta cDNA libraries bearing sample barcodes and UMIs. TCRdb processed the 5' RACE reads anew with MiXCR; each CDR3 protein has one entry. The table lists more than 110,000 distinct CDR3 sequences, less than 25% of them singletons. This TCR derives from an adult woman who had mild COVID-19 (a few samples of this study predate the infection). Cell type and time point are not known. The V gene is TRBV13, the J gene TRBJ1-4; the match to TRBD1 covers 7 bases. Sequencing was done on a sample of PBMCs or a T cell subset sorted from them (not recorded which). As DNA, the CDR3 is TGTGCCAGCAGCTTTTTGACAGGGTCGGGTGAAAAACTGTTTTTT. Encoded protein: CASSFLTGSGEKLFF.